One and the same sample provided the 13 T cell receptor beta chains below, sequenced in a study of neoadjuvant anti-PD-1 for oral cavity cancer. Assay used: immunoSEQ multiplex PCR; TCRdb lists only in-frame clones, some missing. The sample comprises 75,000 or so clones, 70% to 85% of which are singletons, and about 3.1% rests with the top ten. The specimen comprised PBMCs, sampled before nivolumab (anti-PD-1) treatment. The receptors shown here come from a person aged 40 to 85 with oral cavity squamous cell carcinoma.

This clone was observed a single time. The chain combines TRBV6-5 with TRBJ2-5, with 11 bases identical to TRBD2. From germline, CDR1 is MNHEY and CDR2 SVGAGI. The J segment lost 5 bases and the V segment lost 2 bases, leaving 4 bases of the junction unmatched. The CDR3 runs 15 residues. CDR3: CASSYGASGGETQYF. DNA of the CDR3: TGTGCCAGCAGTTACGGGGCTAGCGGGGGGGAGACCCAGTACTTC.

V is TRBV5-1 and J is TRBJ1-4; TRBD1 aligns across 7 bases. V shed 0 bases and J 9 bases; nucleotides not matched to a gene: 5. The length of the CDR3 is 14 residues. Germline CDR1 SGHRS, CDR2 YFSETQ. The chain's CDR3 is CASSLEGAGQKLFF. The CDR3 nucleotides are TGCGCCAGCAGCTTGGAGGGGGCAGGGCAAAAACTGTTTTTT.

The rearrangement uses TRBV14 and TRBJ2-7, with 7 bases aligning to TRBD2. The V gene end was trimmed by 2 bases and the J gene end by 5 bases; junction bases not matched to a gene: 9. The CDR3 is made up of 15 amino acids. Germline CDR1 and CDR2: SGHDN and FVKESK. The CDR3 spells CASSQQRGEGNEQYF. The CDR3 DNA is TGTGCCAGCAGCCAACAGCGCGGGGAGGGCAACGAGCAGTACTTC.

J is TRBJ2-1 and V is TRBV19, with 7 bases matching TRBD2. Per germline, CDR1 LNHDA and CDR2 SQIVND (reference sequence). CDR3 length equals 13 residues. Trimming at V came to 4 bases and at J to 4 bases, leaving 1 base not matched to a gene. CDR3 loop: CASSTRGYNEQFF. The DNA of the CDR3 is TGTGCCAGTAGTACGCGGGGGTACAATGAGCAGTTCTTC. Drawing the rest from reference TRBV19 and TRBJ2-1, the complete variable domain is DGGITQSPKYLFRKEGQNVTLSCEQNLNHDAMYWYRQDPGQGLRLIYYSQIVNDFQKGDIAEGYSVSREKKESFPLTVTSAQKNPTAFYLCASSTRGYNEQFFGPGTRLTVL.

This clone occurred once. As DNA, the CDR3 is TGTGCCTGGAGTTGGGGAAATGGGGGCGATCAGCCCCAGCATTTT. Translated: CAWSWGNGGDQPQHF. The rearrangement links TRBV30 to TRBJ1-5; TRBD1 is a possible D gene (6 bases). Germline loops: CDR1 GTSNPN, CDR2 SVGIG (reference sequence). V lost 2 bases and J lost 5, with 16 bases in between. This CDR3 spans 15 amino acids.

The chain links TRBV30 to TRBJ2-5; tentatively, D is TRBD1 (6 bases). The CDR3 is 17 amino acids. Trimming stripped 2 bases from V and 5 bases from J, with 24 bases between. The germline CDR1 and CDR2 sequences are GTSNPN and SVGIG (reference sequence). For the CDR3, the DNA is TGTGCCTGGAGTCCCACTCGCCCCTCTTACAGGGACGAGACCCAGTACTTC. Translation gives CAWSPTRPSYRDETQYF.

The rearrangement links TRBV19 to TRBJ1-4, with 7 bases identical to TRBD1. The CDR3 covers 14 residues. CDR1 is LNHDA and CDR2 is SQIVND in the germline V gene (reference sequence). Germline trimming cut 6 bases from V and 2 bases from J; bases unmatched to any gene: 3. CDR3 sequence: CASSPQGTNEKLFF. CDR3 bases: TGTGCCAGTAGCCCACAGGGGACTAATGAAAAACTGTTTTTT.

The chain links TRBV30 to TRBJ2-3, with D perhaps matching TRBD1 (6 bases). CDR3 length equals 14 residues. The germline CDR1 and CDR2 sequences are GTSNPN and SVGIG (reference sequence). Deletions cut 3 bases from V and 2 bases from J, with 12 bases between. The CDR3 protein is CAWRGGPNTDTQYF. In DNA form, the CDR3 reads TGTGCCTGGAGAGGGGGACCGAACACAGATACGCAGTATTTT.

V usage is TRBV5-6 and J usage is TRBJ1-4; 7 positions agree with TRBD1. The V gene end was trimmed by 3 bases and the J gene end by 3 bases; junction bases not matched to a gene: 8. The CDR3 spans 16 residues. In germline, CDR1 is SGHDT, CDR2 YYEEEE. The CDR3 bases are TGTGCCAGCAGCTGGGGCACGGGACAGTCTAATGAAAAACTGTTTTTT. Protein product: CASSWGTGQSNEKLFF.

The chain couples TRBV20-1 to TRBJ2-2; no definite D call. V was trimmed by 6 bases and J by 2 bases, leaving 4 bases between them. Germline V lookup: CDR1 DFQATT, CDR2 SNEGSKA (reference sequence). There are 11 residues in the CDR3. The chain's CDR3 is CSAPNTGELFF. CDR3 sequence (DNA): TGCAGTGCCCCAAACACCGGGGAGCTGTTTTTT.

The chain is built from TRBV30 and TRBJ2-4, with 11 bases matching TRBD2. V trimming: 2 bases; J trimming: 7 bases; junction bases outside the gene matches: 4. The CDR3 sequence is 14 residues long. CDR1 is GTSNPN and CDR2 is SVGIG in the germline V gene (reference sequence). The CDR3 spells CAWSLTSGINIQYF. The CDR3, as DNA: TGTGCCTGGAGTTTGACTAGCGGGATCAACATTCAGTACTTC.

The CDR3 region has the DNA TGTGCCAGCAGTTTCGACAGAGATAACTATGGCTACACCTTC. The encoded protein is CASSFDRDNYGYTF. The chain recombines TRBV27 with TRBJ1-2; D may be TRBD1 (5 bases). Germline CDR1 MNHEY, CDR2 SMNVEV (reference sequence). The CDR3 covers 14 residues. Deletions cut 3 bases from V and 1 base from J, with 9 bases between.

This CDR3 is CASSGGAGGPSYEQYF. The CDR3 DNA is TGTGCCAGCAGCGGGGGAGCGGGAGGGCCCTCGTACGAGCAGTACTTC. The chain couples TRBV5-8 to TRBJ2-7, with 10 bases that match TRBD2. This CDR3 has 16 amino acids. Germline V lookup: CDR1 SGHTS, CDR2 YDEGEE. V shed 4 bases, J shed 4 bases, and the junction held 11 bases outside the gene matches.